Listed below are T cell receptor beta chains from one sample, sequenced in a study of technical replicates of blood from a handful of donors. Libraries were prepared by immunoSEQ multiplex PCR; TCRdb keeps only in-frame clonotypes and omits some of them. The sample contains 65,000 to 90,000 clones, around 92% of which appear only once. Sequenced input: T cells isolated from PBMCs. Receptors originate from a human donor in good health. Each CDR3 is given with its conserved first and last residue. A D gene is named only where the DNA matches it firmly. For some rows the clone size is stated as once, few or many, or as a class when expanded; others skip it.

TRBV14	TRBJ2-3	-	-	TGTGCCAGCAGCCAAGCCTGGGGCACTAGCACAGATACGCAGTATTTT	CASSQAWGTSTDTQYF
TRBV18	TRBJ1-5	-	TRBD1	TGTGCCAGCTCACCAGACAGGGTAGATCAGCCCCAGCATTTT	CASSPDRVDQPQHF
TRBV5-5	TRBJ1-3	-	-	TGTGCCAGCAGCTTGGGAGGGTTGGGAAACACCATATATTTT	CASSLGGLGNTIYF
TRBV6-1	TRBJ1-5	-	TRBD1	TGTGCCAGCAGTGAAGCGAATCGGGGGACAGGGGGGCATTTT	CASSEANRGTGGHF
TRBV27	TRBJ2-3	once	TRBD1	TGTGCCAGCAGTCGCCCGGGACAGGGGGCCGCAGATACGCAGTATTTT	CASSRPGQGAADTQYF
TRBV23-1	TRBJ1-5	once	-	TGCGCCAGCAGTAAATGGGCATGGGCTTATAGCAATCAGCCCCAGCATTTT	CASSKWAWAYSNQPQHF
TRBV5-1	TRBJ1-5	-	TRBD1	TGCGCCAGCAGCCCAGGACAGGGCCCCAATCAGCCCCAGCATTTT	CASSPGQGPNQPQHF
TRBV4-1	TRBJ2-5	-	TRBD2	TGCGCCAGCAGCCAAGATCTAGCGGGGGAACAAGAGACCCAGTACTTC	CASSQDLAGEQETQYF
TRBV4-1	TRBJ2-7	-	TRBD2	TGCGCCAGCAGGGTACTAGCGGGAGTGGACGAGCAGTACTTC	CASRVLAGVDEQYF
TRBV10-3	TRBJ2-1	-	TRBD1	TGTGCCATCAGTGGGGGACAGGGTGGATTTGAGCAGTTCTTC	CAISGGQGGFEQFF
TRBV28	TRBJ2-7	once	TRBD1	TGTGCCGCATGCTGGGCAGGGGGCTACGAGCAGTACTTC	CAACWAGGYEQYF
TRBV2	TRBJ2-7	once	TRBD2	TGTGTCAGCAGAGACGACCCTAGCGGCTCCTACGAGCAGTACTTC	CVSRDDPSGSYEQYF
TRBV19	TRBJ2-6	-	-	TGTGCCAGTAGTAAGGGGCCACCTCAGGTGACGGGGGCCAACGTCCTGACTTTC	CASSKGPPQVTGANVLTF
TRBV5-5	TRBJ2-7	once	TRBD1	TGTGCCAGCAGCTTGGTTGGGACAGGGGGCGAGCAGTACTTC	CASSLVGTGGEQYF
TRBV6-1	TRBJ1-6	-	-	TGTGCCAGCAGTGAACTGGGCCCGTATAATTCACCCCTCCACTTT	CASSELGPYNSPLHF
TRBV6-5	TRBJ1-1	once	TRBD1	TGTGCCAGCAGTTACGTAGGACAGGGGAACACTGAAGCTTTCTTT	CASSYVGQGNTEAFF
TRBV20-1	TRBJ2-5	-	-	TGCAGTGCCGAGGAGGGGACCCAGTACTTC	CSAEEGTQYF
TRBV2	TRBJ2-3	few	-	TGTGCCAGCAGTGTCAGTTCAGATACGCAGTATTTT	CASSVSSDTQYF
TRBV18	TRBJ2-7	-	-	TGTGCCAGCTCACCGGAGGGTTACGAGCAGTACTTC	CASSPEGYEQYF
TRBV28	TRBJ2-2	-	-	TGTGCCAGCAGTGCCAATCGGTGGACCGGGGAGCTGTTTTTT	CASSANRWTGELFF
TRBV6-5	TRBJ2-5	-	TRBD2	TGTGCCAGCAGTTCCGGACTAGCGGGAATAACAAAGACCCAGTACTTC	CASSSGLAGITKTQYF
TRBV7-8	TRBJ1-1	-	-	TGTGCCAGCAGCTCCATTTTTGGGGCAGGGTGGACTGAAGCTTTCTTT	CASSSIFGAGWTEAFF
TRBV4-1	TRBJ2-1	-	TRBD2	TGCGCCAGCAGCCGCAAAAGCCATAGCGGGGGCCCCGATGAGCAGTTCTTC	CASSRKSHSGGPDEQFF
TRBV30	TRBJ2-7	-	TRBD1	TGTGCCGGGGGGACAGGGTACTACGAGCAGTACTTC	CAGGTGYYEQYF
TRBV7-2	TRBJ2-3	-	-	TGTGCCAGCAGCTCAGTGCTAGCGACAGATACGCAGTATTTT	CASSSVLATDTQYF
TRBV20-1	TRBJ1-1	-	-	TGCAGTGCTAGAGTCTCCGGGGAAGCTTTCTTT	CSARVSGEAFF
TRBV7-9	TRBJ2-3	-	-	TGTGCCAGCAGCTTCCTAGCAGCAGATACGCAGTATTTT	CASSFLAADTQYF
TRBV7-2	TRBJ1-5	-	-	TGTGCCAGCAGCTTAGTCTGGGGGGGCAATAGCAATCAGCCCCAGCATTTT	CASSLVWGGNSNQPQHF
TRBV27	TRBJ2-2	-	TRBD1	TGTGCCAGCAGGCCTGGACAGGCGAACACCGGGGAGCTGTTTTTT	CASRPGQANTGELFF
TRBV6-1	TRBJ2-1	-	-	TGTGCCAGCAGTGTCATCAAGAGGGGGGGTCTTTCGTATGAGCAGTTCTTC	CASSVIKRGGLSYEQFF
TRBV29-1	TRBJ1-1	few	TRBD1	TGCAGCGTTGGGGACAGTGAAGCTTTCTTT	CSVGDSEAFF
TRBV7-9	TRBJ2-7	once	-	TGTGCCAGCAGCTCCACAGGACCCCACAACGAGCAGTACTTC	CASSSTGPHNEQYF
TRBV11-3	TRBJ1-6	once	-	TGTGCCAGCAGCTCCTTTACGACGGCGAGGAAGGATAATTCACCCCTCCACTTT	CASSSFTTARKDNSPLHF
TRBV9	TRBJ2-7	few	TRBD1	TGTGCCAGCAGCGCAGGGGGCGAGCAGTACTTC	CASSAGGEQYF
TRBV18	TRBJ1-1	-	-	TGTGCCAGCTCGACGGGGGTGAACACTGAAGCTTTCTTT	CASSTGVNTEAFF
TRBV5-6	TRBJ2-1	-	-	TGTGCCAGCAGCTTGCAGGACAATGAGCAGTTCTTC	CASSLQDNEQFF
TRBV2	TRBJ2-7	-	TRBD1	TGTGCCAGCAGTGGAGGGACAGGGGTCGAGCAGTACTTC	CASSGGTGVEQYF
TRBV19	TRBJ2-5	once	-	TGTGCCAGTGGTCGGGGAGAGACCCAGTACTTC	CASGRGETQYF
TRBV13	TRBJ1-1	-	-	TGTGCCAGCAGAAATCGACAAGCTGAAGCTTTCTTT	CASRNRQAEAFF
TRBV6-1	TRBJ1-1	-	TRBD1	TGTGCCAGCAGTTGGACAGGGTGGGCTTTCTTT	CASSWTGWAFF